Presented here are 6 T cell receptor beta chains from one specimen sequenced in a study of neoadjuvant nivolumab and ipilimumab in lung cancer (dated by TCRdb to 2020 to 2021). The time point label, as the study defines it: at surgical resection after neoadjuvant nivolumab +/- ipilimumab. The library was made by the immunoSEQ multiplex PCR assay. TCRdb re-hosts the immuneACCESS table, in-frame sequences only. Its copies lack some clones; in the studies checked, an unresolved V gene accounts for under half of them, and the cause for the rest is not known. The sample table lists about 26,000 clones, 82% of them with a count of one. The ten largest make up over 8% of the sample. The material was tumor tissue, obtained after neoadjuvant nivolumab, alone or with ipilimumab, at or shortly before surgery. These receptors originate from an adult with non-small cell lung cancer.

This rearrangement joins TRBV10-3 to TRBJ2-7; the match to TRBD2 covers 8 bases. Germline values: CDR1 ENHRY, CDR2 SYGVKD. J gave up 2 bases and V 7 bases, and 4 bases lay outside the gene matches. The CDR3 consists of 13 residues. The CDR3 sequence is CAITSGRTYEQYF. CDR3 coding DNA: TGTGCCATCACTAGCGGGCGGACCTACGAGCAGTACTTC.

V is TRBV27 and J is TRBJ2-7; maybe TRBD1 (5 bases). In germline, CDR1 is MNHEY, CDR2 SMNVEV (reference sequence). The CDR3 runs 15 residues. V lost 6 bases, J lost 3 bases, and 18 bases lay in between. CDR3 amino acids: CASSLIGAERYEQYF. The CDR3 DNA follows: TGTGCCAGCAGCCTTATAGGGGCGGAACGCTACGAGCAGTACTTC.

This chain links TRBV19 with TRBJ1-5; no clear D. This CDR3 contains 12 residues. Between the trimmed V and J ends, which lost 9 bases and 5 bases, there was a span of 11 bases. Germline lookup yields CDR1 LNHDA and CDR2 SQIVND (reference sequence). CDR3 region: CASNRADQPQHF. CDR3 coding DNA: TGTGCCAGCAACAGAGCTGATCAGCCCCAGCATTTT.

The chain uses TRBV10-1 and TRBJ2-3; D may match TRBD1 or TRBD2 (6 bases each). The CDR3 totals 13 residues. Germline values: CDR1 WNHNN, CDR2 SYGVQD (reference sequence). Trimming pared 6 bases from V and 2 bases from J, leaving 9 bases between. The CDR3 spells CASRRDITDTQYF. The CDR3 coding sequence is TGCGCCAGCAGGCGGGACATCACAGATACGCAGTATTTT.

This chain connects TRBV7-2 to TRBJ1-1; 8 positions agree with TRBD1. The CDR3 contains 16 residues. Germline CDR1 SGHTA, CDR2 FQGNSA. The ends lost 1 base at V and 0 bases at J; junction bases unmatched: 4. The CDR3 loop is CASSLVGDRMNTEAFF. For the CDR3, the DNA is TGTGCCAGCAGCTTAGTGGGGGACAGGATGAACACTGAAGCTTTCTTT.

The CDR3 region has the DNA TGTGCCAGCAGCTTAGGGGGACAGGGTGGTTACAAAGCTTTCTTT. Encoded protein: CASSLGGQGGYKAFF. The V gene is TRBV7-6, the J gene TRBJ1-1; TRBD1 agrees at 9 bases. CDR3 length equals 15 residues. V lost 1 base, J lost 9 bases, and 9 bases stayed unmatched. The germline gives CDR1 SGHVS, CDR2 FNYEAQ.